This TCR beta chain originates from a study of T cell repertoires in cytomegalovirus infection. MiXCR, run by TCRdb on the reads, gives a single entry per CDR3 protein. The sample comprises approximately 590,000 distinct CDR3 sequences, almost 40% of which are singletons, and around 46% rests with the top ten. This clonotype was seen a few times. The antigen is unknown. The germline V gene encodes CDR1 SGHTA and CDR2 FQGNSA. Trimming left V 5 bases short and J 7 bases short, with 21 bases between. The CDR3 sequence is 15 residues long. The sequences come from cultured PBMCs, collected from culture after CMV antigen stimulation. This TCR came from a human donor in good health (CMV status not recorded). Some clones in this sample may be carry-over from other donors' samples. V gene TRBV7-2 combines with J gene TRBJ2-7, with D possibly matching TRBD1 (6 bases). The CDR3 DNA follows: TGTGCCAGCAGCCCCCGGCGACAGGTCACCTGGGAGCAGTACTTC. Protein sequence: CASSPRRQVTWEQYF.